Given below is one TCR beta chain in context. A multiplex PCR was run with 60 Vbeta primers and 13 Jbeta primers. TCRdb's copy holds only in-frame clones and misses some; the assay was immunoSEQ multiplex PCR. The table has about 70,000 clones, roughly 88% seen once. The entry originates in a study of cytomegalovirus exposure and HLA in healthy donors. This CDR3 spans 13 amino acids. Germline V gives CDR1 LNHDA, CDR2 SQIVND (reference sequence). V lost 5 bases, J lost 5 bases, and 5 bases stayed unmatched. The source of this sequence is a woman aged 25 to 39 in good health and CMV-seronegative. The rearrangement joins TRBV19 to TRBJ2-7, with TRBD1 matching 8 bases. Sample: PBMCs. The CDR3 loop is CASSRQGSNEQYF. CDR3 in DNA: TGTGCCAGTAGTCGACAGGGGAGCAACGAGCAGTACTTC.